This T cell receptor beta chain is from a study of early T cells in non-severe SARS-CoV-2 infection. This clonotype was found many times. TCRdb reanalysed the 5' RACE reads using MiXCR and keeps one entry per CDR3 protein. This table holds 57,000 or so distinct CDR3 sequences, about 5.6% found once. This CDR3 is built from 15 residues. Per germline, CDR1 DFQATT and CDR2 SNEGSKA (reference sequence). The V segment lost 0 bases and the J segment 6 bases; nucleotides outside the gene matches: 9. The sequencing input was whole blood. This chain links TRBV20-1 with TRBJ2-7, with TRBD2 matching 9 bases. This sequence was found in an adult who was a healthcare worker with PCR-confirmed SARS-CoV-2 infection or an uninfected control (not recorded which). CDR3 in amino acids: CSARDGLAQSGEQYF. The CDR3 DNA is TGCAGTGCTAGAGATGGACTAGCGCAGTCTGGCGAGCAGTACTTC.